Presented here are 4 T cell receptor beta chains from one specimen sequenced in a study of T cells in Graves' hyperthyroidism and ophthalmopathy. Amplified TCR beta CDR3 regions came from RNA transcripts. Using the HTBI primer set, a first-round RT-PCR was run on the TCR CDR3. TCRdb processed the multiplex PCR reads anew with MiXCR; each CDR3 protein has one entry. Here the sample spans roughly 740,000 distinct CDR3 sequences, roughly 15% being singletons. Sequencing input: blood. The origin of the receptors is a man between 18 and 35 years old with Graves' hyperthyroidism.

This clonotype was observed many times. J is TRBJ2-3 and V is TRBV27; either TRBD1 or TRBD2 may fit D (5 bases each). Looked up from germline, CDR1 is MNHEY and CDR2 is SMNVEV (reference sequence). Trimming pared 7 bases from V and 5 bases from J, leaving 16 bases between. This CDR3 region has 14 residues. The CDR3 bases are TGTGCCAGCACGACCCGGGGCCAGGGAGATACGCAGTATTTT. This codes for CASTTRGQGDTQYF.

This clonotype has more than one count but fewer than ten. The chain links TRBV3-1 to TRBJ1-2; TRBD1 is a possible D gene (5 bases). The CDR3 consists of 17 residues. Germline CDR1 LGHDT, CDR2 YNNKEL (reference sequence). V lost 2 bases and J 1 base, leaving 17 bases between the germline ends. The CDR3 DNA reads as TGTGCCAGCAGCCAAAGATTCCGGGACCGATTTAACTATGGCTACACCTTC. It specifies CASSQRFRDRFNYGYTF.

The rearrangement uses TRBV5-1 and TRBJ2-7; 10 positions agree with TRBD2. Per the germline V gene, CDR1 is SGHRS and CDR2 is YFSETQ. J gave up 0 bases and V 4 bases, and 7 bases lay outside the gene matches. This CDR3 is 16 amino acids long. The CDR3 sequence: CASSPQLAGSSYEQYF. CDR3 nucleotide sequence: TGCGCCAGCAGCCCCCAACTAGCGGGGAGCTCCTACGAGCAGTACTTC.

This clonotype has only a few counts. The CDR3 nucleotides read TGTGCCAGCAGTATGACTAGCGGAGGGGCCCAGTACTTC. Its protein is CASSMTSGGAQYF. The chain joins TRBV28 to TRBJ2-5, with 9 bases aligning to TRBD2. The CDR3 length is 13 residues. Losses at the gene ends were 5 bases for V and 9 bases for J; bases not matched to a gene: 7. Germline CDR1 and CDR2: MDHEN and SYDVKM.